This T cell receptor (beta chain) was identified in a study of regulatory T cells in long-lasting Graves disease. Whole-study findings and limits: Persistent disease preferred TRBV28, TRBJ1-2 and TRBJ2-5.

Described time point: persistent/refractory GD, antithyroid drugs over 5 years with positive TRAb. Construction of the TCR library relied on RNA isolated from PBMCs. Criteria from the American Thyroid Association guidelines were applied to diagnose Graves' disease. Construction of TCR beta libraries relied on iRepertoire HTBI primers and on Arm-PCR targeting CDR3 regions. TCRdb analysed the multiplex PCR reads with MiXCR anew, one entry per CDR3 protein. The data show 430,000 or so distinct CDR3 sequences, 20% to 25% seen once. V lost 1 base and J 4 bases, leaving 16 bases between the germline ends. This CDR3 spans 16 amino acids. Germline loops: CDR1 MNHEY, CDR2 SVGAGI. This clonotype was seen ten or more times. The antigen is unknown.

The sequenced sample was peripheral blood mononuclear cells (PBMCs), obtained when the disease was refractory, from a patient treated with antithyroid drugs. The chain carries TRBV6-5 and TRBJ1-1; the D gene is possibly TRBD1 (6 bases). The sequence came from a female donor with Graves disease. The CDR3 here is CASSYCTQGLCTEAFF. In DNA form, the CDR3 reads TGTGCCAGCAGTTACTGCACCCAGGGGTTGTGCACTGAAGCTTTCTTT.